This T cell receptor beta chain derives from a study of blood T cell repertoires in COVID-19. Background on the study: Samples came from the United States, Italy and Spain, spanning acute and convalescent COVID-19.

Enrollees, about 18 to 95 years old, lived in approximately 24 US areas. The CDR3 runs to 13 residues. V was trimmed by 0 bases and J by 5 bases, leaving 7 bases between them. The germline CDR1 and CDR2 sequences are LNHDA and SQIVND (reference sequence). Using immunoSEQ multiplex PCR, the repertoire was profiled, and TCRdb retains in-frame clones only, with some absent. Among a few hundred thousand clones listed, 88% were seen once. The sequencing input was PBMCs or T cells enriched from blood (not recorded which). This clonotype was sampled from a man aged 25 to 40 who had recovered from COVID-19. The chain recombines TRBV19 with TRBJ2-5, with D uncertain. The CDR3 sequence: CASSIDIEETQYF. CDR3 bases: TGTGCCAGTAGTATAGATATCGAGGAGACCCAGTACTTC.